Sequencing of this T cell receptor beta chain was carried out in a study of blood T cell repertoires in COVID-19. Background on the study: The origin of the acute and convalescent COVID-19 samples was the United States, Italy and Spain. PBMCs, B-cell-depleted T cells, or T cells were the source of the cDNA or gDNA that made up the material.

Source study methods: Estimation of nucleated cell counts was performed using reference gene primer amplification. Some clones are missing from TCRdb's copy, which holds only in-frame ones; the method was immunoSEQ multiplex PCR. Clone size and the V and J calls come from that table; the DNA yielded D and trimming. The sample gives about 220,000 clones, more than 70% of which show up once; around 13% is in the top ten. Germline V gives CDR1 SGHRS, CDR2 YFSETQ. The length of the CDR3 is 16 residues. After removal of 0 bases from V and 5 bases from J, the junction contained 8 bases not matched to a gene.

The TCR comes from a human donor in a cohort sampled during active COVID-19. V is TRBV5-1 and J is TRBJ2-1, with TRBD2 identical over 7 bases. Sequencing was performed on peripheral blood. The CDR3 is CASSLVAGAAHNEQFF. In DNA, the CDR3 is TGCGCCAGCAGCTTGGTGGCGGGAGCAGCCCACAATGAGCAGTTCTTC.